The present entry profiles one TCR beta chain with its context. Antigen unknown. CDR1 is SNHLY and CDR2 is FYNNEI in the germline V gene. CDR3 length: 13 amino acids. V lost 6 bases and J 3 bases, leaving 9 bases between the germline ends. These data originate in a study of CD8+ T cells in alopecia areata. Regarding the study as a whole: In lesional scalp, particularly from alopecia totalis/universalis, clonality was higher than in normal scalp.

Following extraction, RNA underwent reverse transcription to cDNA, which served as the sequencing template. The assay was immunoSEQ multiplex PCR, and TCRdb's table has in-frame clones only and misses some. This sample has 170,000 or so clones, with around 63% found just once. Sequencing was performed on CD4+ T cells sorted from blood, taken at week 0. The chain couples TRBV2 to TRBJ1-5; perhaps TRBD1 as D (6 bases). The TCR comes from a human donor with alopecia areata. The CDR3 DNA reads as TGTGCCAGCAGCCGGGACAACAATCAGCCCCAGCATTTT. Its translation is CASSRDNNQPQHF.